These 21 T cell receptor beta chains originate from one sample sequenced in a study of cytomegalovirus exposure and HLA in healthy donors. Use of 60 Vbeta and 13 Jbeta primers characterized the PCR. Some clones are missing from TCRdb's copy, which holds only in-frame ones; the method was immunoSEQ multiplex PCR. The data hold some 130,000 clones, with 77% observed a single time. Sequenced material: PBMCs. The receptors here all came from a male donor in good health and CMV-seropositive.

The chain recombines TRBV19 with TRBJ1-1, with TRBD1 as a possible D gene (5 bases). Germline V CDR1 and CDR2: LNHDA, SQIVND (reference sequence). This CDR3 contains 14 residues. Trimming removed 5 bases at V and 6 bases at J, with 16 bases between. The CDR3 is CASSPPTATSEAFF. CDR3 nucleotide sequence: TGTGCCAGTAGTCCGCCGACAGCCACCTCTGAAGCTTTCTTT. Full variable domain (rest looked up from reference TRBV19 and TRBJ1-1): DGGITQSPKYLFRKEGQNVTLSCEQNLNHDAMYWYRQDPGQGLRLIYYSQIVNDFQKGDIAEGYSVSREKKESFPLTVTSAQKNPTAFYLCASSPPTATSEAFFGQGTRLTVV.

This clone was detected a few times. V and J are TRBV28 and TRBJ2-1; D is perhaps TRBD2 (6 bases). Germline CDR1 reads MDHEN; CDR2 reads SYDVKM. The CDR3 has 12 amino acids. V gave up 2 bases and J gave up 10 bases, with 9 bases separating them. The CDR3, as DNA: TGTGCCAGCAGTTTAATGACTAGGGAGCAGTTCTTC. This translates into CASSLMTREQFF.

The chain is built from TRBV10-3 and TRBJ2-2; D is possibly TRBD2 (6 bases). Germline loops: CDR1 ENHRY, CDR2 SYGVKD. This CDR3 has 13 amino acids. V lost 4 bases and J lost 8, with 11 bases in between. DNA for the CDR3: TGTGCCATCAGTGGACTAGACCCAGGGGAGCTGTTTTTT. It yields the protein CAISGLDPGELFF.

V and J are TRBV14 and TRBJ2-7; 8 bases match TRBD1. Germline V gives CDR1 SGHDN, CDR2 FVKESK. Losses at the gene ends were 4 bases for V and 4 bases for J; bases not matched to a gene: 9. This CDR3 spans 15 amino acids. CDR3: CASSRRWGQEYEQYF. For the CDR3, the DNA is TGTGCCAGCAGCCGCCGTTGGGGACAGGAATACGAGCAGTACTTC.

The gene calls are TRBV7-9 and TRBJ1-5; D might be TRBD1 (5 bases). V was pared by 5 bases and J by 0 bases, with 14 bases between. Germline loops: CDR1 SEHNR, CDR2 FQNEAQ (reference sequence). CDR3 length equals 16 residues. The CDR3 region is CASSRQKGSSNQPQHF. As DNA, the CDR3 is TGTGCCAGCAGCAGACAGAAGGGTAGTAGCAATCAGCCCCAGCATTTT.

This chain connects TRBV11-2 to TRBJ2-3, with 11 bases that match TRBD2. Germline V gene data show CDR1 as SGHAT and CDR2 as FQNNGV. CDR3 length equals 14 residues. With V trimmed by 7 bases and J by 4 bases, 4 bases remained unmatched. In DNA, the CDR3 is TGTGCCAGCATTAGCGGGAGGGGAGCAGATACGCAGTATTTT. Protein: CASISGRGADTQYF.

The rearrangement links TRBV30 to TRBJ1-5; 7 nucleotides line up with TRBD1. Looked up from germline, CDR1 is GTSNPN and CDR2 is SVGIG (reference sequence). With V trimmed by 0 bases and J by 1 base, 15 bases remained unmatched. The CDR3 is made up of 19 amino acids. CDR3: CAWSVRGRGGAGSNQPQHF. DNA for the CDR3: TGTGCCTGGAGTGTAAGGGGGAGAGGGGGCGCGGGGAGCAATCAGCCCCAGCATTTT.

The CDR3 nucleotides read TGTGCCAGCAGCCGGGGTTTCTATGGCTACACCTTC. Protein: CASSRGFYGYTF. The chain recombines TRBV6-1 with TRBJ1-2; D gene uncertain. V was shortened by 6 bases and J by 4 bases, with 9 bases between the two germline ends. This CDR3 comprises 12 residues. The V gene's germline CDR1 is MNHNS and CDR2 SASEGT.

The rearrangement uses TRBV2 and TRBJ2-2; 7 positions match TRBD2. Germline lookup yields CDR1 SNHLY and CDR2 FYNNEI. CDR3 length: 14 residues. J lost 7 bases, V lost 7 bases, and 9 bases had no gene match. The CDR3: CASTEAGQSGELFF. CDR3 DNA sequence: TGTGCCAGCACCGAAGCGGGGCAGAGCGGGGAGCTGTTTTTT.

The CDR3 is CASTLRRDVLTEAFF. The DNA of the CDR3 is TGTGCCAGCACCTTGCGGAGGGATGTTCTCACCGAAGCTTTCTTT. The J gene is TRBJ1-1, the V gene TRBV13; D unresolved. With 7 bases removed from V and 8 bases from J, the gap between germline ends came to 23 bases. The CDR3 is 15 residues long. CDR1 and CDR2 from the germline V gene are PRHDT and FYEKMQ (reference sequence).

Here the CDR3 DNA reads TGTGCCAGCAGTCCCCAGGATTACAATGAGCAGTTCTTC. This translates into CASSPQDYNEQFF. The chain employs TRBV28 and TRBJ2-1; D unresolved. Deletions cut 5 bases from V and 4 bases from J, with 9 bases between. CDR3 length: 13 residues. CDR1 and CDR2 (germline): MDHEN, SYDVKM.

V is TRBV19 and J is TRBJ1-1, with D unclear. Germline V CDR1 and CDR2: LNHDA, SQIVND (reference sequence). The CDR3 runs 13 residues. Trimming pared 2 bases from V and 1 base from J, leaving 5 bases between. In DNA form, the CDR3 reads TGTGCCAGTAGTATAATTCGGAACACTGAAGCTTTCTTT. Translating it yields CASSIIRNTEAFF.

The V gene is TRBV11-2, the J gene TRBJ2-6; weak D call: TRBD1 (5 bases). The CDR3 is made up of 15 amino acids. CDR1 is SGHAT, CDR2 FQNNGV, per germline. Trimming pared 3 bases from V and 2 bases from J, leaving 8 bases between. The CDR3 DNA follows: TGTGCCAGCAGCTTGTCCAGGGCTGGGGCCAACGTCCTGACTTTC. Translated: CASSLSRAGANVLTF.

The chain couples TRBV7-2 to TRBJ2-3; the match to TRBD2 covers 11 bases. Germline CDR1 and CDR2: SGHTA and FQGNSA. With 0 bases clipped from V and 2 bases from J, the junction kept 4 bases outside the gene matches. There are 17 residues in the CDR3. Here the CDR3 DNA reads TGTGCCAGCAGCTTAGCCCTAGCGGGGGGTACCACAGATACGCAGTATTTT. It translates to CASSLALAGGTTDTQYF.

CDR3: CASSLAAGEGYEQYF. The CDR3 nucleotides read TGTGCCAGCAGCTTAGCGGCGGGTGAGGGCTACGAGCAGTACTTC. The rearrangement joins TRBV7-8 to TRBJ2-7; D is possibly TRBD2 (5 bases). CDR1 is SGHVS, CDR2 FQNEAQ, per germline. This CDR3 comprises 15 residues. V was pared by 0 bases and J by 3 bases, with 12 bases between.

The chain links TRBV27 to TRBJ2-7; unclear D gene. CDR1 and CDR2 from the germline V gene are MNHEY and SMNVEV (reference sequence). The CDR3 extends over 16 amino acids. V was pared by 6 bases and J by 2 bases, with 20 bases between. CDR3 amino acids: CASRTLVEAPPYEQYF. In DNA form, the CDR3 reads TGTGCCAGCAGGACGCTGGTAGAGGCCCCCCCCTACGAGCAGTACTTC.

The chain employs TRBV28 and TRBJ2-7; D unclear. Looked up from germline, CDR1 is MDHEN and CDR2 is SYDVKM. V was trimmed by 3 bases and J by 4 bases, leaving 13 bases between them. This CDR3 contains 14 residues. This CDR3 is CASSLTAETYEQYF. The CDR3 DNA reads TGTGCCAGCAGTTTGACGGCGGAAACATACGAGCAGTACTTC.

The V gene is TRBV5-1, the J gene TRBJ1-2, with TRBD1 identical over 10 bases. The CDR3 covers 14 residues. With V trimmed by 0 bases and J by 8 bases, 4 bases remained unmatched. The germline gives CDR1 SGHRS, CDR2 YFSETQ. In DNA, the CDR3 is TGCGCCAGCAGCTTGGGGGACAGGGGCTGGGGCTACACCTTC. Its protein is CASSLGDRGWGYTF.

This clone appeared a single time. V gene TRBV18 combines with J gene TRBJ2-3; D might be TRBD2 (5 bases). In germline, CDR1 is KGHSH, CDR2 LQKENI. V was pared by 0 bases and J by 6 bases, with 13 bases between. This CDR3 region has 15 residues. CDR3 loop: CASSPPGANSDTQYF. The CDR3 coding sequence is TGTGCCAGCTCACCACCGGGAGCTAATTCGGATACGCAGTATTTT. The full variable domain, with the rest looked up from reference TRBV18 and TRBJ2-3, is NAGVMQNPRHLVRRRGQEARLRCSPMKGHSHVYWYRQLPEEGLKFMVYLQKENIIDESGMPKERFSAEFPKEGPSILRIQQVVRGDSAAYFCASSPPGANSDTQYFGPGTRLTVL.

The chain employs TRBV5-8 and TRBJ1-5; 9 positions agree with TRBD1. The CDR3 is 15 residues long. Germline CDR1 SGHTS, CDR2 YDEGEE. V lost 4 bases, J lost 1 base, and 3 bases stayed unmatched. The CDR3 region is CASSPGTGSNQPQHF. DNA of the CDR3: TGTGCCAGCAGCCCGGGGACAGGGAGCAATCAGCCCCAGCATTTT.

The gene calls are TRBV6-6 and TRBJ1-5, with D tentatively TRBD1 (6 bases). The CDR3 spans 15 residues. CDR1 and CDR2 (germline): MNHNY, SVGAGI (reference sequence). V shed 4 bases and J shed 8 bases, with 18 bases lying between them. In nucleotides, the CDR3 is TGTGCCAGCAGTTTGTTCGGCGGACAGTCGAAGCCCCAGCATTTT. It translates to CASSLFGGQSKPQHF.